The 11 T cell receptor beta chains in this list originate from one sample, sequenced in a study of OX40 agonist ivuxolimab in advanced cancers. This table comes from immunoSEQ multiplex PCR, and its TCRdb copy is limited to in-frame clones, with some not included. The sample has about 70,000 clones; 92% are singletons. The sequencing used CD4+ or CD8+ T cells sorted from blood, collected in a trial of the OX40 agonist ivuxolimab. These TCRs come from an adult with an advanced solid tumor such as melanoma, head and neck, liver or kidney cancer.

This clone was seen just once. This chain connects TRBV10-3 to TRBJ1-5; 8 bases map to TRBD1. J gave up 0 bases and V 8 bases, and 3 bases lay outside the gene matches. CDR1 and CDR2 (germline): ENHRY, SYGVKD. This CDR3 spans 14 amino acids. Here the CDR3 DNA reads TGTGCCATCTGGACAGGGTATAGCAATCAGCCCCAGCATTTT. Translating gives CAIWTGYSNQPQHF.

V gene TRBV7-3 combines with J gene TRBJ2-7, with D possibly being TRBD1 (5 bases). CDR3 length: 14 residues. Between the trimmed V and J ends, which lost 5 bases and 0 bases, there was a span of 11 bases. The germline V gene has CDR1 SGHTA and CDR2 FQGTGA. The CDR3 DNA is TGTGCCAGCAGCCCAAGGGGCAGCTCCTACGAGCAGTACTTC. Translated, it gives CASSPRGSSYEQYF. The variable domain in full, with the rest retrieved from reference TRBV7-3 and TRBJ2-7, is GAGVSQTPSNKVTEKGKYVELRCDPISGHTALYWYRQSLGQGPEFLIYFQGTGAADDSGLPNDRFFAVRPEGSVSTLKIQRTERGDSAVYLCASSPRGSSYEQYFGPGTRLTVT.

This rearrangement joins TRBV29-1 to TRBJ2-7; 9 bases align to TRBD2. The CDR3 runs 12 residues. The germline CDR1 and CDR2 sequences are SQVTM and ANQGSEA. J lost 6 bases, V lost 7 bases, and 7 bases had no gene match. This chain's CDR3 is CSADGGGAEQYF. CDR3 coding DNA: TGCAGCGCGGATGGCGGGGGGGCCGAGCAGTACTTC.

The V gene is TRBV9, the J gene TRBJ2-7; perhaps D is TRBD1 or TRBD2 (6 bases each). Germline V gene sequence: CDR1 SGDLS, CDR2 YYNGEE. The V end was cut by 0 bases, the J end by 4 bases, with 11 bases between. The CDR3 runs to 14 residues. CDR3 amino acids: CASSVGGARYEQYF. The CDR3 nucleotides are TGTGCCAGCAGCGTAGGGGGGGCGCGATACGAGCAGTACTTC.

Points on this clone: An end of the junction differs from the germline gene, which may be a read error. This chain links TRBV29-1 with TRBJ2-5; the match to TRBD2 covers 10 bases. Germline V lookup: CDR1 SQVTM, CDR2 ANQGSEA. This CDR3 is built from 11 residues. The CDR3 coding sequence is TGCAGCGTTGAAGAAACGAGCGGGGGGGACTTC. This gives the protein CSVEETSGGDF.

This chain links TRBV19 with TRBJ1-4; perhaps TRBD1 as D (6 bases). CDR1 is LNHDA, CDR2 SQIVND, per germline (reference sequence). The CDR3 loop spans 14 amino acids. The germline V and J ends were trimmed by 4 bases and 2 bases, with 8 bases remaining between them. The CDR3 protein is CASSTDRTNEKLFF. The CDR3 DNA follows: TGTGCCAGTAGTACAGACAGGACTAATGAAAAACTGTTTTTT.

This chain joins TRBV4-3 and TRBJ2-7; D uncertain. The V gene's germline CDR1 is LGHNA and CDR2 YSLEER. CDR3 length: 11 residues. V lost 0 bases to trimming and J lost 5 bases, with 2 bases between them. This CDR3 reads CASSQENEQYF. CDR3 nucleotide sequence: TGCGCCAGCAGCCAAGAGAACGAGCAGTACTTC.

Only one count was recorded for this clone. The chain joins TRBV5-5 to TRBJ2-4; TRBD1 matches 7 bases. Trimming removed 3 bases from V and 5 bases from J; junction bases left unmatched: 5. CDR3 length: 14 amino acids. Per the germline V gene, CDR1 is SGHKS and CDR2 is YYEKEE (reference sequence). The CDR3 here is CASSSVGTENIQYF. DNA of the CDR3: TGTGCCAGCAGCTCGGTAGGGACAGAAAACATTCAGTACTTC.

CDR3 in amino acids: CASSDSRRDNSPLHF. CDR3 bases: TGTGCCAGCAGTGACTCGAGGAGGGATAATTCACCCCTCCACTTT. V and J are TRBV6-4 and TRBJ1-6; unclear D gene. This CDR3 has 15 residues. Germline V CDR1 and CDR2: MRHNA, SNTAGT. The germline V and J ends were trimmed by 0 bases and 5 bases, with 8 bases remaining between them.

The chain is built from TRBV13 and TRBJ2-7; D remains unclear. With 0 bases removed from V and 3 bases from J, the gap between germline ends came to 15 bases. Germline V gene sequence: CDR1 PRHDT, CDR2 FYEKMQ (reference sequence). CDR3 size: 16 residues. This chain's CDR3 is CASSLGFIGQDYEQYF. In nucleotides, the CDR3 is TGTGCCAGCAGCTTAGGCTTTATAGGTCAGGACTACGAGCAGTACTTC.

This chain connects TRBV7-9 to TRBJ2-2, with D unclear. The CDR3 runs 11 residues. V was trimmed by 8 bases and J by 6 bases, leaving 7 bases between them. CDR1 is SEHNR, CDR2 FQNEAQ, per germline (reference sequence). The CDR3 coding sequence is TGTGCCAGCGACCGATCCGGGGAGCTGTTTTTT. This gives the protein CASDRSGELFF.